This T cell receptor beta chain is drawn from a study of CXCR3-negative and CXCR3-positive naive CD8 T cells (dated by TCRdb to the late 2010s). With respect to the entire study: In total, approximately 140 million TRB reads were obtained, or roughly 1.5 +/- 0.3 million reads per library. The diversity and physicochemical repertoire analyses included approximately ten donors pooled from two independent experiments. For the TRBV-TRBJ cluster analysis, the naive subsets came from roughly 5 donors, while the memory cells came from 3 donors.

TCRdb lists the instrument as NextSeq 550. The Human TCR Profiling Kit (MiLaboratory) was used to prepare UMI-labeled 5' RACE TRB cDNA libraries. cDNA synthesis used the entire amount of extracted RNA, and PCR amplification then used the entire amount of cDNA produced. Libraries were prepared in parallel with an identical number of PCR cycles. The authors processed their data as follows. About 54,000 +/- 9,700 unique UMI-labeled TRB cDNA molecules per library were extracted with MIGEC and MiXCR, with at least two reads per UMI required. An average of approximately 40,000 +/- 10,000 functional in-frame TRB CDR3 nucleotide clonotypes without stop codons was found per library. After downsampling to 5000 UMI-labeled TRB molecules per sample, diversity metrics such as normalized Shannon-Wiener and Chao1 were calculated in VDJtools. For the central five CDR3 residues, VDJtools calculated physicochemical properties weighted by clonotype size, namely interaction energy, strength, volume and Kidera factor 4. TCRdb reprocessed the raw reads; every CDR3 protein sequence is a single record, and DNA is not supplied. TCRdb's processing, not the authors', yielded these V and J calls. The table for this sample records 8,000 or so distinct CDR3 sequences. The ten top clones hold about 1.8% of the sample.

For each CD8+ T cell subset, flow sorting was done in triplicate, and under 350,000 cells per subset went directly into RLT lysis buffer. To keep memory contaminants out, a stringent definition of naive CD8+ T cells was applied: CD45RO-CCR7+CD27+CD95-. Peripheral blood mononuclear cells were isolated from buffy coats by standard density gradient centrifugation. A FACSAria III was used to flow-sort naive CD8+ T cells into CXCR3-negative and CXCR3-positive populations. An RNeasy Mini Kit was used to extract total RNA from the sorted cells. Study-wide findings and limitations: Because surface CD5, which has been linked to self-reactivity in mice, was comparable between naive subsets, TCR interaction strength was also inferred from TRB CDR3 physicochemical properties. Within the same donor, TRBV-TRBJ usage looked similar between naive CXCR3-negative and CXCR3-positive cells, but memory cells had distinct patterns. Freshly isolated PBMCs were used for most assays because CXCR3 expression went down partially after cryopreservation. Repertoire diversity was comparably high in both naive subsets but much lower in memory CD8+ T cells. Compared with CXCR3-negative naive cells, CXCR3-positive naive cells had TRB CDR3s with higher hydrophobicity (lower Kidera factor 4), lower energy, and higher strength and volume indices.

This clonotype qualifies as medium-sized (0.01 to 0.1%) by its frequency, with no count on file. What this receptor recognizes is not known. Looking up the germline V gene (reference sequence) yields CDR1 MNHNY and CDR2 SVGAGI. The CDR3 runs 16 amino acids, cysteine and phenylalanine included. No DNA accompanies this entry. The receptor chain draws on TRBV6-6 and TRBJ2-3; lacking DNA, the TRBD1 call made by TCRdb goes unchecked. Sequencing input: naive CXCR3- CD8+ T cells from blood. The sample's cell subset or site label, in plain terms: CD45RO-CCR7+CD27+CD95- naive CD8+ T cells lacking CXCR3 (TNR3-). The source of this sequence is a human donor in good health. Some clones in this sample may be carry-over from other donors' samples. The CDR3 region reads CASSYSRQTTTDTQYF.